Shown below are 32 T cell receptor beta chains from a single sample sequenced in a study of immune evolution from preneoplasia to lung adenocarcinoma. This table comes from immunoSEQ multiplex PCR, and its TCRdb copy is limited to in-frame clones, with some not included. The sample records about 5,000 clones, around 85% being singletons. What was sequenced was FFPE atypical adenomatous hyperplasia tissue from the lung. Subset: atypical adenomatous hyperplasia (AAH), lung preneoplasia. Source of these receptors: a person between 65 and 80 years old with lung adenocarcinoma.

Here the CDR3 DNA reads TGTGCCAGCAGGGGGCCGGGGGTAGCCGATACGCAGTATTTT. Protein: CASRGPGVADTQYF. The chain recombines TRBV2 with TRBJ2-3; maybe TRBD2 (6 bases). CDR1 SNHLY and CDR2 FYNNEI come from the germline V gene. The germline V and J ends were trimmed by 6 bases and 6 bases, with 16 bases remaining between them. The CDR3 spans 14 residues.

This chain connects TRBV2 to TRBJ2-3; 15 bases are shared with TRBD2. The CDR3 length is 19 residues. The trim removed 5 bases at V and 6 bases at J, leaving 15 bases unmatched. CDR1 SNHLY and CDR2 FYNNEI come from the germline V gene. This chain's CDR3 is CASSLGLAGGPGYRDTQYF. CDR3 coding DNA: TGTGCCAGCAGTTTAGGACTAGCGGGAGGGCCTGGTTACCGCGATACGCAGTATTTT.

The chain joins TRBV15 to TRBJ2-7; TRBD2 matches at 8 bases. Trimming at V came to 2 bases and at J to 3 bases, leaving 9 bases not matched to a gene. Germline values: CDR1 LNHNV, CDR2 YYDKDF (reference sequence). The CDR3 length is 16 residues. This CDR3 is CATSRREGHWDYEQYF. The CDR3 bases are TGTGCCACCAGCAGACGGGAGGGGCACTGGGACTACGAGCAGTACTTC.

The chain joins TRBV6-1 to TRBJ1-2; D perhaps matches TRBD1 (5 bases). CDR1 is MNHNS, CDR2 SASEGT, per germline. Trimming stripped 2 bases from V and 11 bases from J, with 15 bases between. CDR3 size: 13 residues. CDR3 protein: CASSELTGLGYTF. CDR3 DNA sequence: TGTGCCAGCAGTGAATTAACAGGATTGGGGTACACCTTC.

The gene calls are TRBV4-1 and TRBJ1-1; tentative D call: TRBD1 (5 bases). Trimming removed 1 base from V and 4 bases from J, with 16 bases in between. Germline V gene sequence: CDR1 MGHRA, CDR2 YSYEKL. The CDR3 contains 16 residues. The CDR3: CASSQGNEGPGTEAFF. The DNA for the CDR3 is TGCGCCAGCAGCCAAGGAAATGAGGGGCCCGGCACTGAAGCTTTCTTT.

The chain is built from TRBV5-1 and TRBJ1-2; a weak D match, TRBD1 (5 bases). CDR1 and CDR2 from the germline V gene are SGHRS and YFSETQ. V was trimmed by 0 bases and J by 5 bases, leaving 8 bases between them. The length of the CDR3 is 13 residues. The chain's CDR3 is CASSLGAGYGYTF. CDR3 DNA: TGCGCCAGCAGCTTGGGGGCAGGGTATGGCTACACCTTC.

The rearrangement links TRBV5-4 to TRBJ2-5; D gene unclear. The CDR3 has 11 residues. Trimming pared 1 base from V and 6 bases from J, leaving 4 bases between. The germline gives CDR1 SGHNT, CDR2 YYREEE (reference sequence). The CDR3 loop reads CASSLRKTQYF. The CDR3 DNA follows: TGTGCCAGCAGCTTGCGAAAGACCCAGTACTTC.

The rearrangement uses TRBV30 and TRBJ1-5, with D perhaps TRBD1 (5 bases). Germline V lookup: CDR1 GTSNPN, CDR2 SVGIG (reference sequence). Trimming cost V 5 bases and J 6 bases, with 11 bases left between them. The CDR3 sequence is 12 residues long. CDR3 DNA: TGTGCCTGGGGGGGGTTTGGTCAGCCCCAGCATTTT. Protein: CAWGGFGQPQHF.

This clone came up once. The rearrangement uses TRBV6-4 and TRBJ2-1, with TRBD1 matching over 7 bases. J lost 0 bases, V lost 0 bases, and 2 bases had no gene match. The CDR3 consists of 16 residues. Germline V lookup: CDR1 MRHNA, CDR2 SNTAGT. This CDR3 reads CASSDSGQSSYNEQFF. Written as DNA, the CDR3 is TGTGCCAGCAGTGACTCGGGACAGAGCTCCTACAATGAGCAGTTCTTC.

The chain is built from TRBV7-9 and TRBJ2-7; weak D call: TRBD1 (5 bases). Germline loops: CDR1 SEHNR, CDR2 FQNEAQ (reference sequence). The CDR3 consists of 14 residues. With 5 bases removed from V and 2 bases from J, the gap between germline ends came to 13 bases. The CDR3 sequence is CASSPRDRTYEQYF. CDR3 coding DNA: TGTGCCAGCAGCCCCCGAGACAGAACCTACGAGCAGTACTTC.

The CDR3 DNA reads TGTGCCAGCTCACCAATGGCGGTCGGGAATAGAAGAGAGCAGTACTTC. This encodes CASSPMAVGNRREQYF. This chain uses TRBV18 with TRBJ2-7; TRBD2 is a possible D gene (5 bases). The CDR3 contains 16 residues. Between the trimmed V and J ends, which lost 2 bases and 7 bases, there was a span of 21 bases. Germline lookup yields CDR1 KGHSH and CDR2 LQKENI.

The CDR3 loop is CASSVGAGSYNEQFF. The CDR3 DNA reads as TGTGCCAGCAGCGTAGGCGCGGGTTCCTACAATGAGCAGTTCTTC. J is TRBJ2-1 and V is TRBV9, with D possibly matching TRBD2 (5 bases). Trimming removed 0 bases at V and 1 base at J, with 8 bases between. The CDR3 sequence is 15 residues long. In germline, CDR1 is SGDLS, CDR2 YYNGEE.

This clone was found a few times. J is TRBJ1-2 and V is TRBV29-1; no reliable D call. The CDR3 totals 13 residues. The V end was cut by 4 bases, the J end by 0 bases, with 9 bases between. Looked up from germline, CDR1 is SQVTM and CDR2 is ANQGSEA. As DNA, the CDR3 is TGCAGCGTTGCTCATAGCACTAACTATGGCTACACCTTC. Translated: CSVAHSTNYGYTF.

The CDR3 DNA reads as TGTGCCAGCAGCCCCAGGATGTCTAGCACAGATACGCAGTATTTT. As protein: CASSPRMSSTDTQYF. J is TRBJ2-3 and V is TRBV6-5; D call uncertain. V lost 6 bases to trimming and J lost 0 bases, with 13 bases between them. Germline V gives CDR1 MNHEY, CDR2 SVGAGI. CDR3 length: 15 amino acids.

This chain joins TRBV11-2 and TRBJ1-1; a weak D match, TRBD1 (5 bases). Germline CDR1 SGHAT, CDR2 FQNNGV. Trimming took 3 bases from V and 2 from J, leaving 10 bases between them. This CDR3 has 14 residues. The CDR3 DNA is TGTGCCAGCAGCTTCACCGACAGTAACACTGAAGCTTTCTTT. This codes for CASSFTDSNTEAFF.

The V and J genes are TRBV19 and TRBJ1-5; 7 bases align to TRBD1. The J segment lost 6 bases and the V segment lost 4 bases, leaving 6 bases of the junction unmatched. The CDR3 is 14 amino acids. CDR1 and CDR2 from the germline V gene are LNHDA and SQIVND (reference sequence). This CDR3 is CASSTTGERQPQHF. In DNA form, the CDR3 reads TGTGCCAGTAGTACCACAGGGGAACGTCAGCCCCAGCATTTT.

The chain carries TRBV14 and TRBJ1-1; D is unresolved. The CDR3 runs 14 residues. The ends were cut back, 1 base at V and 0 bases at J, with 6 bases in the middle. Looked up from germline, CDR1 is SGHDN and CDR2 is FVKESK. The CDR3 DNA reads as TGTGCCAGCAGCCAAGTAATGGTGAACACTGAAGCTTTCTTT. This translates into CASSQVMVNTEAFF.

The CDR3 spells CASSLGRGQGYTF. In DNA form, the CDR3 reads TGCGCCAGCAGCTTGGGCCGGGGACAGGGCTACACCTTC. This chain links TRBV5-1 with TRBJ1-2; TRBD1 aligns across 7 bases. This CDR3 has 13 amino acids. The V gene's germline CDR1 is SGHRS and CDR2 YFSETQ. V shed 0 bases and J 8 bases; nucleotides not matched to a gene: 4.

The V and J genes are TRBV5-6 and TRBJ2-7; D is ambiguous. Germline CDR1 reads SGHDT; CDR2 reads YYEEEE. Deletions cut 0 bases from V and 5 bases from J, with 9 bases between. The CDR3 is 13 amino acids. As DNA, the CDR3 is TGTGCCAGCAGCTTGGCGACCGCCAACGAGCAGTACTTC. As protein: CASSLATANEQYF.

The rearrangement uses TRBV19 and TRBJ2-7; perhaps TRBD2 as D (6 bases). From germline, CDR1 is LNHDA and CDR2 SQIVND (reference sequence). CDR3 length: 14 residues. The ends were cut back, 2 bases at V and 3 bases at J, with 11 bases in the middle. The DNA for the CDR3 is TGTGCCAGTAGTATAAGTGCGGAGGGCTACGAGCAGTACTTC. Its protein is CASSISAEGYEQYF. Full variable domain (missing parts from reference TRBV19 and TRBJ2-7): DGGITQSPKYLFRKEGQNVTLSCEQNLNHDAMYWYRQDPGQGLRLIYYSQIVNDFQKGDIAEGYSVSREKKESFPLTVTSAQKNPTAFYLCASSISAEGYEQYFGPGTRLTVT.

This clone was detected once. This likely traces to a read error, being one base from a far larger clone. The sample has other DNA sequences that encode this CDR3 too. V and J are TRBV9 and TRBJ1-2; D not resolved. The CDR3 sequence is 12 residues long. CDR1 and CDR2 from the germline V gene are SGDLS and YYNGEE. CDR3 residues: CASSGNSYGYTF. CDR3 sequence (DNA): TGTGCCAGCAGCGGGAACAGCTATGGCTATACCTTC.

The rearrangement joins TRBV5-1 to TRBJ2-7; D is perhaps TRBD2 (5 bases). The CDR3 has 14 amino acids. Deletions cut 9 bases from V and 2 bases from J, with 18 bases between. Germline V lookup: CDR1 SGHRS, CDR2 YFSETQ. The CDR3 nucleotides read TGCGCCACCCGGGGTCGGACGGATACCTACGAGCAGTACTTC. Translated, it gives CATRGRTDTYEQYF.

The CDR3: CASTRSYEKLFF. CDR3 in DNA: TGTGCCAGCACCAGGTCCTATGAAAAACTGTTTTTT. The chain joins TRBV28 to TRBJ1-4; D gene unclear. This CDR3 is 12 amino acids long. Trimming took off 7 bases at V and 6 bases at J, with 9 bases between the two ends. Germline V gene data show CDR1 as MDHEN and CDR2 as SYDVKM.

The chain is built from TRBV6-6 and TRBJ1-4; no clear D gene. V lost 3 bases and J lost 0, with 8 bases in between. This CDR3 is 15 amino acids long. Germline values: CDR1 MNHNY, CDR2 SVGAGI (reference sequence). The CDR3 DNA sequence: TGTGCCAGCAGTTATTACCGCTCAACTAATGAAAAACTGTTTTTT. It is translated as CASSYYRSTNEKLFF.

This clone was observed a handful of times. The chain combines TRBV7-8 with TRBJ1-5, with D possibly being TRBD1 (5 bases). V was cut by 1 base and J by 1 base, with 11 bases left in between. The CDR3 has 16 amino acids. The germline CDR1 and CDR2 sequences are SGHVS and FQNEAQ. CDR3 sequence: CASSLVRTTSNQPQHF. CDR3 nucleotides: TGTGCCAGCAGCTTAGTGCGGACAACGAGCAATCAGCCCCAGCATTTT.

The count of this clone is one. The gene calls are TRBV7-2 and TRBJ2-2; weak D call: TRBD2 (5 bases). This CDR3 contains 14 residues. V was clipped by 5 bases and J by 7 bases, with 14 bases between them. Germline V gives CDR1 SGHTA, CDR2 FQGNSA. The CDR3: CASSPKRFLGELFF. The DNA of the CDR3 is TGTGCCAGCAGCCCAAAGCGGTTTCTCGGGGAGCTGTTTTTT.

The chain has TRBV11-3 and TRBJ2-7; TRBD2 matches at 9 bases. Germline CDR1 reads SGHNT; CDR2 reads YENEEA. The CDR3 contains 15 residues. V was clipped by 6 bases and J by 6 bases; unmatched bases: 12. CDR3 in amino acids: CASSSNSGSFSEQYF. CDR3 nucleotide sequence: TGTGCCAGCAGTTCCAATAGCGGGAGTTTCTCCGAGCAGTACTTC.

The rearrangement links TRBV4-1 to TRBJ2-3, with D possibly being TRBD1 (5 bases). The V end was cut by 6 bases, the J end by 3 bases, with 16 bases between. The germline V gene has CDR1 MGHRA and CDR2 YSYEKL. There are 15 residues in the CDR3. The CDR3 protein is CASSYAAQGTDTQYF. The CDR3, as DNA: TGCGCCAGCAGTTATGCGGCTCAGGGAACAGATACGCAGTATTTT.

This chain uses TRBV6-5 with TRBJ2-7; 9 bases agree with TRBD1. Trimming took 6 bases from V and 2 from J; bases not matched to a gene: 5. The CDR3 is 14 amino acids. Germline assignment: CDR1 MNHEY and CDR2 SVGAGI. CDR3: CASSWGQGTYEQYF. In nucleotides, the CDR3 is TGTGCCAGCAGCTGGGGACAGGGAACCTACGAGCAGTACTTC.

The J gene is TRBJ2-7, the V gene TRBV5-1, with TRBD2 identical over 11 bases. This CDR3 is built from 15 residues. Per germline, CDR1 SGHRS and CDR2 YFSETQ. The ends lost 0 bases at V and 3 bases at J; junction bases unmatched: 2. Written as DNA, the CDR3 is TGCGCCAGCAGCTTGGTTACTAGCGGGAGCTACGAGCAGTACTTC. It translates to CASSLVTSGSYEQYF.

The chain recombines TRBV2 with TRBJ2-2; D possibly uses TRBD1 or TRBD2 (5 bases each). The CDR3 is made up of 14 amino acids. The V end lost 7 bases, the J end lost 1 base, and 10 bases lay between the germline ends. The germline V gene encodes CDR1 SNHLY and CDR2 FYNNEI. The CDR3 bases are TGTGCCAGCACCGGGACGGAGAACACCGGGGAGCTGTTTTTT. Translation gives CASTGTENTGELFF. The full variable domain, its missing parts supplied by reference TRBV2 and TRBJ2-2, is EPEVTQTPSHQVTQMGQEVILRCVPISNHLYFYWYRQILGQKVEFLVSFYNNEISEKSEIFDDQFSVERPDGSNFTLKIRSTKLEDSAMYFCASTGTENTGELFFGEGSRLTVL.

This chain connects TRBV19 to TRBJ1-1; no clear D. Per germline, CDR1 LNHDA and CDR2 SQIVND (reference sequence). The CDR3 has 14 amino acids. Trimming removed 4 bases from V and 7 bases from J, with 16 bases in between. Written as DNA, the CDR3 is TGTGCCAGTAGTACTTTCCTTTACATGGGTGAAGCTTTCTTT. Encoded protein: CASSTFLYMGEAFF.